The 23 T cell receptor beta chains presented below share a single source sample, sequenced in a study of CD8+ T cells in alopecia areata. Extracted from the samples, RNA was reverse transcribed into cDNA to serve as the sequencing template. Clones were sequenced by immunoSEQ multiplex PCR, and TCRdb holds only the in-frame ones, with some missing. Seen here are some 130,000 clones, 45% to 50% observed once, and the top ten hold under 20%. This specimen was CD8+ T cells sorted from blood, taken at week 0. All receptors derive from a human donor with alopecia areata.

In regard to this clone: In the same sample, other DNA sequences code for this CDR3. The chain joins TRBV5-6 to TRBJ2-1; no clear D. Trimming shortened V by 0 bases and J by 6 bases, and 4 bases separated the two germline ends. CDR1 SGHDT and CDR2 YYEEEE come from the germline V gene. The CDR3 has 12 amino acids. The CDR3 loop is CASSLDGNEQFF. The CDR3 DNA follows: TGTGCCAGCAGCTTGGACGGCAATGAGCAGTTCTTC.

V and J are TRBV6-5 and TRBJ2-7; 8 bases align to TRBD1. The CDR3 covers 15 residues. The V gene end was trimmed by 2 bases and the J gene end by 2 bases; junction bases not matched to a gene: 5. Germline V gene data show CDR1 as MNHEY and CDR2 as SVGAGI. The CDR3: CASSYDGTGTYEQYF. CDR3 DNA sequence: TGTGCCAGCAGTTACGACGGGACAGGCACCTACGAGCAGTACTTC.

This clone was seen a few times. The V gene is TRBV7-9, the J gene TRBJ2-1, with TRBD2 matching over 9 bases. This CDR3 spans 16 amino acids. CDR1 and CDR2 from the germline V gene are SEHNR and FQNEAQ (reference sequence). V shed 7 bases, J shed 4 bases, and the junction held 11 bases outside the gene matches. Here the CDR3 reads CASMLGGGAEYNEQFF. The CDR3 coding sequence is TGTGCCAGCATGCTAGGCGGGGGGGCCGAGTACAATGAGCAGTTCTTC.

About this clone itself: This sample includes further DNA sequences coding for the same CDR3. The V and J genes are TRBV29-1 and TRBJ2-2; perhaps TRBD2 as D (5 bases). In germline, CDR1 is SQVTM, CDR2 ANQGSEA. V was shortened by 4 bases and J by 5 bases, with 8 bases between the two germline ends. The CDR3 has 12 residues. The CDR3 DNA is TGCAGCGTTGTACGGGGAACCGGGGAGCTGTTTTTT. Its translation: CSVVRGTGELFF.

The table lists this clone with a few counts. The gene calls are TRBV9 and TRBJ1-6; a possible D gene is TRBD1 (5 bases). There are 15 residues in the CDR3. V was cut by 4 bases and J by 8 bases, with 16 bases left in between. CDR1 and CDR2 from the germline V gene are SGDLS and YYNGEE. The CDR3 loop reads CASSPLQGGDSPLHF. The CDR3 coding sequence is TGTGCCAGCAGCCCCCTCCAGGGAGGTGATTCACCCCTCCACTTT.

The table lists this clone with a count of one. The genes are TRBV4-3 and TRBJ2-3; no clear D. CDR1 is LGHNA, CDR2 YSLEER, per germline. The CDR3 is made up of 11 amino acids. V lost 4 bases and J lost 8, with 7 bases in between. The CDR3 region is CASSPKGTQYF. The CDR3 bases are TGCGCCAGCAGCCCGAAGGGTACGCAGTATTTT.

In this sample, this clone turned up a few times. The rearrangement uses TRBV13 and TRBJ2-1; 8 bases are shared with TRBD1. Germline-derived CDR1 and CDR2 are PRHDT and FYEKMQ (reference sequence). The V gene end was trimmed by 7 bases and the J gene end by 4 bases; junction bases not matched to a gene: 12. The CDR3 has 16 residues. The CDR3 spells CASTLRIDRGYNEQFF. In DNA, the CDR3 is TGTGCCAGCACCCTCCGTATCGACAGGGGATACAATGAGCAGTTCTTC.

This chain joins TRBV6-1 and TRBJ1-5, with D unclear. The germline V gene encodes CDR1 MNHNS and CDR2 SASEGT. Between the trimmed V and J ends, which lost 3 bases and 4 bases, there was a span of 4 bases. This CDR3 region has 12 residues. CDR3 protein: CASSEANQPQHF. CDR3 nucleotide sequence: TGTGCCAGCAGTGAGGCGAATCAGCCCCAGCATTTT.

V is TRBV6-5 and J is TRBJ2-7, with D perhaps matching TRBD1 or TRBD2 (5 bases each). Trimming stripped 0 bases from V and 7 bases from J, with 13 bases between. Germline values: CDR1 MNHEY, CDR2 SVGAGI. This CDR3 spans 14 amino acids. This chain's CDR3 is CASSYSSGLGEQYF. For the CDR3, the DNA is TGTGCCAGCAGTTACTCTTCGGGGCTAGGAGAGCAGTACTTC.

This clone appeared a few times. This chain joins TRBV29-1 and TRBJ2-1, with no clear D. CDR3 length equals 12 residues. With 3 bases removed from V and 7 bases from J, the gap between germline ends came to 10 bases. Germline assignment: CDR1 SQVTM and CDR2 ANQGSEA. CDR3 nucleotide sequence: TGCAGCGTTGAGTACGGGTCTAATGAGCAGTTCTTC. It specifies CSVEYGSNEQFF.

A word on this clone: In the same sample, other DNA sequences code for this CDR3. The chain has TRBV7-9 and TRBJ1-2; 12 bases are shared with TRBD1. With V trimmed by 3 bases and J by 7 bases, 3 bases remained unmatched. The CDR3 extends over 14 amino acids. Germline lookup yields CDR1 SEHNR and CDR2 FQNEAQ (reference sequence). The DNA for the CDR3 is TGTGCCAGCAGCTTGGGACAGGGGGCAGGTGGCTACACCTTC. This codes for CASSLGQGAGGYTF.

The CDR3 reads CASSEVSGLTYEQYF. CDR3 bases: TGTGCCAGCAGTGAGGTGAGCGGACTTACCTACGAGCAGTACTTC. J is TRBJ2-7 and V is TRBV2, with a weak D call TRBD2 (5 bases). Per the germline V gene, CDR1 is SNHLY and CDR2 is FYNNEI. This CDR3 has 15 residues. The ends were cut back, 3 bases at V and 2 bases at J, with 14 bases in the middle.

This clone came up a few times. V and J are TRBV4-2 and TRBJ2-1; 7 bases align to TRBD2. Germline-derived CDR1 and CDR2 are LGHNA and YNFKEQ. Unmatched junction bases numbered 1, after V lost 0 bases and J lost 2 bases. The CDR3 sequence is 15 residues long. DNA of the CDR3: TGTGCCAGCAGCCAAGAGGGGGGGACCTACAATGAGCAGTTCTTC. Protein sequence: CASSQEGGTYNEQFF.

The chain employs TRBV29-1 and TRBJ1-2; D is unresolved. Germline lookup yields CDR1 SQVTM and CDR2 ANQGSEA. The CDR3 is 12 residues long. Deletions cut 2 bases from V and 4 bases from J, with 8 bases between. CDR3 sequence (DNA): TGCAGCGTTGAACTGGGGTTCTATGGCTACACCTTC. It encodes CSVELGFYGYTF.

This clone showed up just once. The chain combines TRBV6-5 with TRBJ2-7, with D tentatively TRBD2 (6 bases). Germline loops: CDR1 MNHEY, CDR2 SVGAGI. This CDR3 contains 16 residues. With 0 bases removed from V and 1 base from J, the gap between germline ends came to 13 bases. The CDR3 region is CASSYSIGTWSYEQYF. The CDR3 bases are TGTGCCAGCAGTTACTCCATCGGGACTTGGTCCTACGAGCAGTACTTC.

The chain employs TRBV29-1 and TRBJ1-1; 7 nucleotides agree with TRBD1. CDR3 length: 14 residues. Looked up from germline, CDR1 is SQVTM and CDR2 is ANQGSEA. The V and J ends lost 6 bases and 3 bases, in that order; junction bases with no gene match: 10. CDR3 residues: CSVVRGYGDTEAFF. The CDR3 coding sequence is TGCAGCGTAGTCAGGGGGTACGGGGACACTGAAGCTTTCTTT.

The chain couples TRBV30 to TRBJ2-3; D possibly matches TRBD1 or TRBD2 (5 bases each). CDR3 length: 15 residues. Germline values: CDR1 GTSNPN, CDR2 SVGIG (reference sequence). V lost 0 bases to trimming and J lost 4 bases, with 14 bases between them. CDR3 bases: TGTGCCTGGAGTGTACCGGGGCCGGGATCAGATACGCAGTATTTT. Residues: CAWSVPGPGSDTQYF.

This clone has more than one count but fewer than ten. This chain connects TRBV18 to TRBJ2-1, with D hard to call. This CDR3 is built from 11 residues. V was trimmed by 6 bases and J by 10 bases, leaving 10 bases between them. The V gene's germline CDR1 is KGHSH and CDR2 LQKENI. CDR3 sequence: CASSPGSEQFF. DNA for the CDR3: TGTGCCAGCTCCCCCGGGTCGGAGCAGTTCTTC.

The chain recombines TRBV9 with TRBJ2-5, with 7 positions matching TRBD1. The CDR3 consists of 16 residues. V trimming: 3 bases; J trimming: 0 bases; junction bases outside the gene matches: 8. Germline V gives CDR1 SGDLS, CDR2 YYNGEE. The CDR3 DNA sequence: TGTGCCAGCAGCGCGGGACAGACAGGCAACCAAGAGACCCAGTACTTC. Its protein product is CASSAGQTGNQETQYF. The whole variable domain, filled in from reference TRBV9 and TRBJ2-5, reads DSGVTQTPKHLITATGQRVTLRCSPRSGDLSVYWYQQSLDQGLQFLIQYYNGEERAKGNILERFSAQQFPDLHSELNLSSLELGDSALYFCASSAGQTGNQETQYFGPGTRLLVL.

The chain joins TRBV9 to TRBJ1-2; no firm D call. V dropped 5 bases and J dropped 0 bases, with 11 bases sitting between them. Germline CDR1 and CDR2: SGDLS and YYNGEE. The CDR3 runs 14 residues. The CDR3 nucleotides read TGTGCCAGCAGTCCAGGACCAGCTAACTATGGCTACACCTTC. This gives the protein CASSPGPANYGYTF.

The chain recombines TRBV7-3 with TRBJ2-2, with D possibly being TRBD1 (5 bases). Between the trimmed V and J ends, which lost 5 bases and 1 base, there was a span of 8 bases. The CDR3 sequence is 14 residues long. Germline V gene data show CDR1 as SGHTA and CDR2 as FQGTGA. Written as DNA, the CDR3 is TGTGCCAGCAGCAGTCAGGGGAACACCGGGGAGCTGTTTTTT. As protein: CASSSQGNTGELFF. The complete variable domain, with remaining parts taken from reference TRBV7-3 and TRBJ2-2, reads GAGVSQTPSNKVTEKGKYVELRCDPISGHTALYWYRQSLGQGPEFLIYFQGTGAADDSGLPNDRFFAVRPEGSVSTLKIQRTERGDSAVYLCASSSQGNTGELFFGEGSRLTVL.

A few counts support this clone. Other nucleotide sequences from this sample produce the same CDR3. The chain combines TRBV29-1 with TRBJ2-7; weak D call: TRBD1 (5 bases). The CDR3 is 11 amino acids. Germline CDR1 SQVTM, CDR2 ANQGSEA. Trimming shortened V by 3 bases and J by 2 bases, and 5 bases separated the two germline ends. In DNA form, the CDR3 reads TGCAGCGTTGAGGACACCTACGAGCAGTACTTC. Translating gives CSVEDTYEQYF.

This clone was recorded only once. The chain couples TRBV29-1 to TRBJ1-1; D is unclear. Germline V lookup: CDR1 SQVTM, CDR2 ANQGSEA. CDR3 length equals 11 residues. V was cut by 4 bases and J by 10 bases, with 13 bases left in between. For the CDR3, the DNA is TGCAGCGTTGGGGCCTTGGTGGGAGCTTTCTTT. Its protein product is CSVGALVGAFF.